Listed below are T cell receptor beta chains from one sample, sequenced in a study of regulatory T cells in long-lasting Graves disease. Via MiXCR, TCRdb re-called the multiplex PCR reads, giving one row per CDR3 protein. The sample includes a few hundred thousand distinct CDR3 sequences, around 21% of them seen just once. The specimen was peripheral blood mononuclear cells (PBMCs), collected when the disease was refractory, from a patient treated with antithyroid drugs. Receptors originate from a female donor with Graves disease. Both conserved end residues are part of each CDR3. A D gene is named only where the DNA matches it firmly. Clone size is not always given. Where it is, it says once, few, many or a class for expanded clones.

CDR3 protein: CASSAPPGGGYTF; CDR3 DNA: TGTGCCAGCAGCGCCCCCCCGGGGGGTGGCTACACCTTC; V gene: TRBV9; clone size: .; J gene: TRBJ1-2; D gene: .
CDR3 protein: CASSPWKDYEQYF; CDR3 DNA: TGCGCCAGCAGCCCATGGAAAGACTACGAGCAGTACTTC; V gene: TRBV4-1; clone size: .; J gene: TRBJ2-7; D gene: .
CDR3 protein: CASSFSAVDTEAFF; CDR3 DNA: TGTGCCAGCAGCTTTAGTGCGGTAGACACTGAAGCTTTCTTT; V gene: TRBV7-8; clone size: many; J gene: TRBJ1-1; D gene: .
CDR3 protein: CASSWGGSGNTIYF; CDR3 DNA: TGTGCCAGCAGCTGGGGTGGCTCTGGAAACACCATATATTTT; V gene: TRBV11-2; clone size: .; J gene: TRBJ1-3; D gene: .
CDR3 protein: CASSRQGARTEAFF; CDR3 DNA: TGTGCCAGCAGCAGACAGGGGGCGAGGACTGAAGCTTTCTTT; V gene: TRBV11-1; clone size: .; J gene: TRBJ1-1; D gene: TRBD1
CDR3 protein: CASSRTSGPQETQYF; CDR3 DNA: TGCGCCAGCAGCCGGACTAGCGGGCCTCAAGAGACCCAGTACTTC; V gene: TRBV5-1; clone size: few; J gene: TRBJ2-5; D gene: TRBD2
CDR3 protein: CASSDLTGPNYGYTF; CDR3 DNA: TGTGCCAGCAGTGATCTGACAGGCCCTAACTATGGCTACACCTTC; V gene: TRBV2; clone size: many; J gene: TRBJ1-2; D gene: .
CDR3 protein: CASSPPELPLNEQFF; CDR3 DNA: TGTGCCAGCTCACCACCGGAACTACCACTCAATGAGCAGTTCTTC; V gene: TRBV18; clone size: .; J gene: TRBJ2-1; D gene: .
CDR3 protein: CASRSIPPGEWYEQYF; CDR3 DNA: TGTGCCAGCAGGAGTATACCTCCGGGAGAATGGTACGAGCAGTACTTC; V gene: TRBV28; clone size: many; J gene: TRBJ2-7; D gene: .
CDR3 protein: CASSLGPHGGISYEQYF; CDR3 DNA: TGCGCCAGCAGCTTAGGTCCACACGGAGGGATCTCCTACGAGCAGTACTTC; V gene: TRBV5-1; clone size: few; J gene: TRBJ2-7; D gene: .
CDR3 protein: CASSPVGGTDTQYF; CDR3 DNA: TGTGCCAGCAGCCCCGTGGGAGGCACAGATACGCAGTATTTT; V gene: TRBV11-2; clone size: .; J gene: TRBJ2-3; D gene: .
CDR3 protein: CSARVPSWETQYF; CDR3 DNA: TGCAGTGCTAGAGTTCCCAGTTGGGAGACCCAGTACTTC; V gene: TRBV20-1; clone size: many; J gene: TRBJ2-5; D gene: .
CDR3 protein: CASSPGPPYGYTF; CDR3 DNA: TGTGCCAGCAGCCCGGGACCGCCCTATGGCTACACCTTC; V gene: TRBV3-1; clone size: many; J gene: TRBJ1-2; D gene: .
CDR3 protein: CASSSRTRGGTEAFF; CDR3 DNA: TGCGCCAGCAGCTCCCGTACCCGGGGAGGCACTGAAGCTTTCTTT; V gene: TRBV4-3; clone size: .; J gene: TRBJ1-1; D gene: .
CDR3 protein: CSVFGRLAGVYQETQYF; CDR3 DNA: TGCAGCGTATTCGGCCGTCTAGCGGGAGTATATCAAGAGACCCAGTACTTC; V gene: TRBV29-1; clone size: .; J gene: TRBJ2-5; D gene: TRBD2
CDR3 protein: CASSSGDYSNQPQHF; CDR3 DNA: TGTGCCAGCAGCTCTGGAGACTATAGCAATCAGCCCCAGCATTTT; V gene: TRBV5-5; clone size: few; J gene: TRBJ1-5; D gene: .
CDR3 protein: CAAQGSYEQYF; CDR3 DNA: TGTGCCGCCCAGGGCTCCTACGAGCAGTACTTC; V gene: TRBV28; clone size: many; J gene: TRBJ2-7; D gene: .
CDR3 protein: CASAGQTTNEKLFF; CDR3 DNA: TGTGCCAGCGCCGGACAGACAACTAATGAAAAACTGTTTTTT; V gene: TRBV2; clone size: .; J gene: TRBJ1-4; D gene: .
CDR3 protein: CASENPGTEKREQYF; CDR3 DNA: TGTGCCAGCGAGAACCCCGGGACAGAGAAACGCGAGCAGTACTTC; V gene: TRBV10-3; clone size: .; J gene: TRBJ2-7; D gene: TRBD1
CDR3 protein: CASEGSGNTIYF; CDR3 DNA: TGTGCCAGCGAGGGTTCTGGAAACACCATATATTTT; V gene: TRBV28; clone size: many; J gene: TRBJ1-3; D gene: .
CDR3 protein: CASSQGADTGELFF; CDR3 DNA: TGTGCCAGCAGCCAAGGTGCGGACACCGGGGAGCTGTTTTTT; V gene: TRBV3-1; clone size: .; J gene: TRBJ2-2; D gene: .
CDR3 protein: CASSGRKDQPQHF; CDR3 DNA: TGCGCCAGCAGTGGCAGGAAAGATCAGCCCCAGCATTTT; V gene: TRBV10-2; clone size: few; J gene: TRBJ1-5; D gene: .
CDR3 protein: CAINHAGQDYGYTF; CDR3 DNA: TGTGCCATCAATCATGCGGGACAGGACTATGGCTACACCTTC; V gene: TRBV10-3; clone size: many; J gene: TRBJ1-2; D gene: TRBD1
CDR3 protein: CASSLDMETQYF; CDR3 DNA: TGTGCCAGCAGCTTAGATATGGAGACCCAGTACTTC; V gene: TRBV7-9; clone size: .; J gene: TRBJ2-5; D gene: .
CDR3 protein: CASSLVGSQGGLGAFF; CDR3 DNA: TGTGCCAGCAGCTTGGTGGGCTCCCAAGGGGGGCTGGGAGCTTTCTTT; V gene: TRBV5-5; clone size: few; J gene: TRBJ1-1; D gene: .
CDR3 protein: CSARTGSGTYNEQFF; CDR3 DNA: TGCAGTGCTAGGACGGGGAGCGGGACCTACAATGAGCAGTTCTTC; V gene: TRBV20-1; clone size: .; J gene: TRBJ2-1; D gene: TRBD2
CDR3 protein: CASSFSAGGSPYEQYF; CDR3 DNA: TGTGCCAGCAGCTTCTCAGCTGGAGGGAGTCCTTACGAGCAGTACTTC; V gene: TRBV7-2; clone size: few; J gene: TRBJ2-7; D gene: .
CDR3 protein: CSASSRLSYEQYF; CDR3 DNA: TGCAGTGCTAGCTCCCGGCTCTCCTACGAGCAGTACTTC; V gene: TRBV20-1; clone size: many; J gene: TRBJ2-7; D gene: .
CDR3 protein: CASSQNPGQGDGNYGYTF; CDR3 DNA: TGTGCCAGCAGCCAAAACCCGGGACAGGGAGACGGAAACTATGGCTACACCTTC; V gene: TRBV7-2; clone size: few; J gene: TRBJ1-2; D gene: TRBD1
CDR3 protein: CAISDPGVASSGANVLTF; CDR3 DNA: TGTGCCATCAGTGACCCAGGGGTAGCGAGCTCTGGGGCCAACGTCCTGACTTTC; V gene: TRBV10-3; clone size: few; J gene: TRBJ2-6; D gene: .
CDR3 protein: CASSYSSDGNQPQHF; CDR3 DNA: TGTGCCAGCAGTTACTCATCAGATGGCAATCAGCCCCAGCATTTT; V gene: TRBV6-9; clone size: few; J gene: TRBJ1-5; D gene: .
CDR3 protein: CASSPIRGGLYEQYF; CDR3 DNA: TGTGCCAGCAGCCCCATTAGGGGGGGCCTGTACGAGCAGTACTTC; V gene: TRBV11-2; clone size: .; J gene: TRBJ2-7; D gene: .
CDR3 protein: CASSPPGKAVGSYEQYF; CDR3 DNA: TGTGCCAGCTCACCCCCGGGGAAGGCCGTCGGGTCCTACGAGCAGTACTTC; V gene: TRBV18; clone size: .; J gene: TRBJ2-7; D gene: .
CDR3 protein: CATGETGTAKNIQYF; CDR3 DNA: TGTGCCACGGGGGAGACGGGGACTGCCAAAAACATTCAGTACTTC; V gene: TRBV10-3; clone size: few; J gene: TRBJ2-4; D gene: .
CDR3 protein: CASSFRLMNTEAFF; CDR3 DNA: TGTGCCAGCAGTTTTCGGCTAATGAACACTGAAGCTTTCTTT; V gene: TRBV28; clone size: many; J gene: TRBJ1-1; D gene: .
CDR3 protein: CSASEGDDYEQYF; CDR3 DNA: TGCAGTGCGTCAGAGGGGGATGACTACGAGCAGTACTTC; V gene: TRBV20-1; clone size: .; J gene: TRBJ2-7; D gene: .
CDR3 protein: CASSFSSGTGVHEQYF; CDR3 DNA: TGTGCCAGCAGCTTTTCTTCCGGGACAGGGGTCCACGAGCAGTACTTC; V gene: TRBV7-3; clone size: many; J gene: TRBJ2-7; D gene: TRBD1
CDR3 protein: CASKVWAEFSYEQYF; CDR3 DNA: TGTGCCAGCAAGGTTTGGGCGGAGTTTTCCTACGAGCAGTACTTC; V gene: TRBV6-1; clone size: many; J gene: TRBJ2-7; D gene: .
CDR3 protein: CASSLTRLEQFF; CDR3 DNA: TGTGCCAGCAGCTTGACTAGGCTCGAGCAGTTCTTC; V gene: TRBV5-8; clone size: few; J gene: TRBJ2-1; D gene: .
CDR3 protein: CSAGILGDINNQPQHF; CDR3 DNA: TGCAGTGCTGGCATCCTGGGTGACATCAACAATCAGCCCCAGCATTTT; V gene: TRBV20-1; clone size: many; J gene: TRBJ1-5; D gene: .
CDR3 protein: CASSQHRTSRNTGELFF; CDR3 DNA: TGTGCCAGCAGCCAACACCGGACTAGCAGAAACACCGGGGAGCTGTTTTTT; V gene: TRBV5-5; clone size: few; J gene: TRBJ2-2; D gene: TRBD2
CDR3 protein: CASSYSKTSGRNTGELFF; CDR3 DNA: TGTGCCAGCAGTTACTCCAAAACTAGCGGGAGAAACACCGGGGAGCTGTTTTTT; V gene: TRBV6-2/TRBV6-3; clone size: .; J gene: TRBJ2-2; D gene: TRBD2
CDR3 protein: CASSQGWDTQYF; CDR3 DNA: TGTGCCAGCAGCCAAGGTTGGGATACGCAGTATTTT; V gene: TRBV3-1; clone size: .; J gene: TRBJ2-3; D gene: .
CDR3 protein: CASSYHDGGDTEAFF; CDR3 DNA: TGTGCCAGCAGTTACCATGACGGAGGGGACACTGAAGCTTTCTTT; V gene: TRBV6-2/TRBV6-3; clone size: few; J gene: TRBJ1-1; D gene: .
CDR3 protein: CASSLWASGSTEQYF; CDR3 DNA: TGTGCCAGCAGTTTATGGGCGAGCGGGAGTACCGAGCAGTACTTC; V gene: TRBV28; clone size: many; J gene: TRBJ2-7; D gene: TRBD2
CDR3 protein: CSARGGRNTEAFF; CDR3 DNA: TGCAGTGCTAGAGGGGGGCGAAACACTGAAGCTTTCTTT; V gene: TRBV20-1; clone size: few; J gene: TRBJ1-1; D gene: .
CDR3 protein: CASSPGTSGYTGELFF; CDR3 DNA: TGTGCCAGCAGTCCCGGGACTAGCGGTTATACCGGGGAGCTGTTTTTT; V gene: TRBV6-1; clone size: .; J gene: TRBJ2-2; D gene: TRBD2